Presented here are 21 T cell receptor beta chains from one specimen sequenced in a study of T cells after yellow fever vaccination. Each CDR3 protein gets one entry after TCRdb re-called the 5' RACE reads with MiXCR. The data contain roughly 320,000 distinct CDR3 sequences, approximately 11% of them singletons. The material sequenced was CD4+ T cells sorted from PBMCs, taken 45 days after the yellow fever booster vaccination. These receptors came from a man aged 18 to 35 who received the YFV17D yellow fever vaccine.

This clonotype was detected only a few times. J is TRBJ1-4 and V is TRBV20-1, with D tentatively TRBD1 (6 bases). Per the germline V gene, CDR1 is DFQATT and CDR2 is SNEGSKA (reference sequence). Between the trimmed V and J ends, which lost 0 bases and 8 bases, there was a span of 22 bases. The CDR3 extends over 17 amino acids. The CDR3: CSARDSLQGSVVEKLFF. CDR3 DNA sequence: TGCAGTGCTAGAGATAGCCTCCAGGGGTCGGTGGTAGAAAAACTGTTTTTT.

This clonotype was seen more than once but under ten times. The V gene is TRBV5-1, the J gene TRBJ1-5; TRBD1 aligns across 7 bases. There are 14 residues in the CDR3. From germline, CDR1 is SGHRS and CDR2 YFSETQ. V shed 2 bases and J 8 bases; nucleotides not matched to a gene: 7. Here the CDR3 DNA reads TGCGCCAGCAGCTTACAAGGGGGCGATGAGCCCCAGCATTTT. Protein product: CASSLQGGDEPQHF.

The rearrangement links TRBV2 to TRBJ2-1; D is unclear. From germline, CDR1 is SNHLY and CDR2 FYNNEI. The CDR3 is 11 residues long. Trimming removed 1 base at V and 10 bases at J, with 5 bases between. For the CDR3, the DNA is TGTGCCAGCAGTGAAGTAGGAGAGCAGTTCTTC. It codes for CASSEVGEQFF.

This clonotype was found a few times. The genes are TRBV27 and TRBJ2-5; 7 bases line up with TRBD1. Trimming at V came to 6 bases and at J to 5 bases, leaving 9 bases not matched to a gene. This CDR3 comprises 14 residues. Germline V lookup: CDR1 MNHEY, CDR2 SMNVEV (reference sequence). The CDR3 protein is CASRTGYDRETQYF. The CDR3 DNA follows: TGTGCCAGCAGGACAGGGTATGATAGGGAGACCCAGTACTTC.

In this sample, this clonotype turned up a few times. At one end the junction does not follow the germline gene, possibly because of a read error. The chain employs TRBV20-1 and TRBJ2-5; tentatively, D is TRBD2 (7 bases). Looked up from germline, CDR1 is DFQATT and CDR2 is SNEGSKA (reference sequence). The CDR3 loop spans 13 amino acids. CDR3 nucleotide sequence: TGCAGAGCTAGAACGGCGGGGGCGGAGACCCAGTACTTC. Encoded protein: CRARTAGAETQYF.

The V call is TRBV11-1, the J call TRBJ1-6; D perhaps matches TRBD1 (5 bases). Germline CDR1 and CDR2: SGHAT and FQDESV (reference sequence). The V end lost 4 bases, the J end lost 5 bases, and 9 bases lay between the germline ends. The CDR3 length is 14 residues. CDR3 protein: CASSSGGDNSPLHF. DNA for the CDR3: TGTGCCAGCAGCTCGGGGGGGGATAATTCACCCCTCCACTTT.

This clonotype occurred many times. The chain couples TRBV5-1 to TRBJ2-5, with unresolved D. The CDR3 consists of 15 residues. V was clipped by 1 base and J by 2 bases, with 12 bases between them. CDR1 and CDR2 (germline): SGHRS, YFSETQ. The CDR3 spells CASSLTRPSQETQYF. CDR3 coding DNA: TGCGCCAGCAGCTTGACCAGGCCCTCGCAAGAGACCCAGTACTTC.

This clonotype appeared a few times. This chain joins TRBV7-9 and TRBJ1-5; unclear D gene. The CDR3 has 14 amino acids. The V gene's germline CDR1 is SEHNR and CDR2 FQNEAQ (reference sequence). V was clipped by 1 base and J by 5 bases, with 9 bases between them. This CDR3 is CASSLGETHQPQHF. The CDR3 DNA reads TGTGCCAGCAGCTTAGGGGAGACCCATCAGCCCCAGCATTTT.

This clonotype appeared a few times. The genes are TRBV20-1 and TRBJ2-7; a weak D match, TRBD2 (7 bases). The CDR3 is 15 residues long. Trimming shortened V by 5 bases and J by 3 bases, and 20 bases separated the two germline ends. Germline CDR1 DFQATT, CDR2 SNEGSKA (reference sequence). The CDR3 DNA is TGCAGTGCTCGAGGGCACGGGGGGCACGTCTACGAGCAGTACTTC. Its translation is CSARGHGGHVYEQYF.

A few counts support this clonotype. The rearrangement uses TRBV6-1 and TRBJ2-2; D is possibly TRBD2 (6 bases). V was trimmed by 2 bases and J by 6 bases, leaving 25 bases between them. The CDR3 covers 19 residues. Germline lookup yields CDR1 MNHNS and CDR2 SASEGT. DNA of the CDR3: TGTGCCAGCAGTGAACGCGGGCACGGGACGGGAGTGCGGCCCGGGGAGCTGTTTTTT. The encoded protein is CASSERGHGTGVRPGELFF.

CDR3 amino acids: CASSLARTGRYGYTF. The CDR3 nucleotides read TGCGCCAGCAGCTTGGCCCGGACAGGGCGCTATGGCTACACCTTC. The chain uses TRBV5-1 and TRBJ1-2; 8 positions match TRBD1. From germline, CDR1 is SGHRS and CDR2 YFSETQ. CDR3 size: 15 residues. V shed 0 bases and J 4 bases; nucleotides not matched to a gene: 5.

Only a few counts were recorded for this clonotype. The CDR3 DNA is TGTGCCACCCAGACGGAAGTCACAGATACGCAGTATTTT. As protein: CATQTEVTDTQYF. The gene calls are TRBV24-1 and TRBJ2-3; no definite D call. Looked up from germline, CDR1 is KGHDR and CDR2 is SFDVKD. This CDR3 is 13 amino acids long. Between the trimmed V and J ends, which lost 9 bases and 2 bases, there was a span of 11 bases.

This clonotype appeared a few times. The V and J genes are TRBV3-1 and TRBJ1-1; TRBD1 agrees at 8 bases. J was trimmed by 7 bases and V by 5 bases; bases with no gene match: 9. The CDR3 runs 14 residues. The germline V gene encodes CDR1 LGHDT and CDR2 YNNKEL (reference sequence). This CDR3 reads CASSSRAGGSEAFF. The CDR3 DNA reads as TGTGCCAGCAGCTCACGGGCAGGGGGCAGTGAAGCTTTCTTT.

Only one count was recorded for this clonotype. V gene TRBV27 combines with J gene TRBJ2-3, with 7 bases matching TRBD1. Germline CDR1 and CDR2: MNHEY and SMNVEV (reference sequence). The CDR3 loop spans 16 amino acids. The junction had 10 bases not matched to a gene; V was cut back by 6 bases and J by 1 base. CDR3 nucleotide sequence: TGTGCCAGCAGCACCCGAGTAGGGGGCCGCACAGATACGCAGTATTTT. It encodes CASSTRVGGRTDTQYF.

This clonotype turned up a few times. The CDR3 spells CASSFTGVNQPQHF. CDR3 sequence (DNA): TGTGCCAGCAGCTTCACAGGAGTCAATCAGCCCCAGCATTTT. This chain connects TRBV6-5 to TRBJ1-5; maybe TRBD1 (5 bases). CDR1 and CDR2 (germline): MNHEY, SVGAGI. The CDR3 has 14 residues. V lost 6 bases and J lost 3, with 12 bases in between.

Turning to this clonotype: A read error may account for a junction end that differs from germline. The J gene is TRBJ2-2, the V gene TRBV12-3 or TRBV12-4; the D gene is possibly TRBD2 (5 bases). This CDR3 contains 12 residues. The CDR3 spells CASSVATGELLF. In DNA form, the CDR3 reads TGTGCCAGCAGTGTGGCGACCGGGGAGCTGCTTTTT.

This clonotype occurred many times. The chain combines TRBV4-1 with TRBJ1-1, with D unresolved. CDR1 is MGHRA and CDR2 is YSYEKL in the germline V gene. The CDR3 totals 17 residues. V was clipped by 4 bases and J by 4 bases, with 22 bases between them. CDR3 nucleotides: TGCGCCAGCAGCCCCCTCTTTAGCGGGAACCTCGGCACTGAAGCTTTCTTT. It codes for CASSPLFSGNLGTEAFF.

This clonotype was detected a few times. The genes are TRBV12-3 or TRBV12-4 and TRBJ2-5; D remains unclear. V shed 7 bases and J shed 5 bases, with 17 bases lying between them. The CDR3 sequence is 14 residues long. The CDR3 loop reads CASTLSLQLETQYF. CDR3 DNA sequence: TGTGCCAGCACTCTCTCCTTGCAGCTCGAGACCCAGTACTTC.

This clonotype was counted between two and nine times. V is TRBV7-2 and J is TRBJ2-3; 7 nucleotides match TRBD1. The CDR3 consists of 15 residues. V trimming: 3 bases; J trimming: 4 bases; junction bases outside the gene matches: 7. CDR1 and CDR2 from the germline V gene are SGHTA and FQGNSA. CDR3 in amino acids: CASSFAQGWADTQYF. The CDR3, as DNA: TGTGCCAGCAGCTTCGCACAGGGGTGGGCAGATACGCAGTATTTT.

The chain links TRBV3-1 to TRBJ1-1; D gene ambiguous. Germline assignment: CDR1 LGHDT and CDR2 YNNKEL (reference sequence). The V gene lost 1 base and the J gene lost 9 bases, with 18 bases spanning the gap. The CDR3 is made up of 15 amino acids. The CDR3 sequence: CASSQGAGWAPKAFF. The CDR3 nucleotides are TGTGCCAGCAGCCAAGGCGCAGGTTGGGCCCCGAAAGCTTTCTTT.

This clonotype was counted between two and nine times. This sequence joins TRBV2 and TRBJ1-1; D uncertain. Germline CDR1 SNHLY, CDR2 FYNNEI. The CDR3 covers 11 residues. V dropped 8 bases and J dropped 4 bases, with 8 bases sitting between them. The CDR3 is CASQLRTEAFF. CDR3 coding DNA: TGTGCCAGCCAGTTGCGCACTGAAGCTTTCTTT. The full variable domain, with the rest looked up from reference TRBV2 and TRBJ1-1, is EPEVTQTPSHQVTQMGQEVILRCVPISNHLYFYWYRQILGQKVEFLVSFYNNEISEKSEIFDDQFSVERPDGSNFTLKIRSTKLEDSAMYFCASQLRTEAFFGQGTRLTVV.